The 24 T cell receptor beta chains below come from one sample, sequenced in a study of control samples from healthy donors and cancer patients (dated by TCRdb to the early 2020s). Library creation used the immunoSEQ multiplex PCR assay. The table comes from immuneACCESS by way of TCRdb, which keeps in-frame sequences with V and J called. Part of the clones is missing from these tables; in studies checked, under half for an unresolved V gene and the rest for unknown reasons. Across this sample there are 130,000 or so clones, with around nine tenths seen only once. The ten largest clones take up about 8.7% of the sample. The sample was blood. These receptors came from a man between 35 and 55 years old in good health.

The chain carries TRBV24-1 and TRBJ1-2; 9 positions agree with TRBD1. The CDR3 length is 12 residues. The germline gives CDR1 KGHDR, CDR2 SFDVKD. V lost 9 bases and J lost 7; bases outside the gene matches: 5. The CDR3 nucleotides are TGTGCCACCGGGACAGGGCTCAGTGGCTACACCTTC. As protein: CATGTGLSGYTF.

The V call is TRBV18, the J call TRBJ1-1, with 8 bases matching TRBD1. This CDR3 spans 14 amino acids. Losses at the gene ends were 2 bases for V and 5 bases for J; bases not matched to a gene: 4. Germline CDR1 is KGHSH and CDR2 is LQKENI. CDR3 protein: CASSPGQGETEAFF. In DNA, the CDR3 is TGTGCCAGCTCACCAGGACAGGGTGAGACTGAAGCTTTCTTT.

There are a few counts of this clone. This chain uses TRBV25-1 with TRBJ1-1; D unresolved. The CDR3 has 12 residues. V was clipped by 4 bases and J by 7 bases, with 10 bases between them. Germline V gene data show CDR1 as MGHDK and CDR2 as SYGVNS. The DNA for the CDR3 is TGTGCCAGCAGTGGGCCGACGAATGAAGCTTTCTTT. This translates into CASSGPTNEAFF.

The V and J genes are TRBV30 and TRBJ1-2; D not resolved. V dropped 1 base and J dropped 4 bases, with 7 bases sitting between them. Per germline, CDR1 GTSNPN and CDR2 SVGIG (reference sequence). This CDR3 region has 12 residues. CDR3 DNA sequence: TGTGCCTGGAGTGGAGACGGCTATGGCTACACCTTC. Translated, it gives CAWSGDGYGYTF.

This chain links TRBV18 with TRBJ2-5; maybe TRBD1 (5 bases). The germline V gene has CDR1 KGHSH and CDR2 LQKENI. V was clipped by 3 bases and J by 5 bases, with 13 bases between them. This CDR3 spans 14 amino acids. CDR3 DNA sequence: TGTGCCAGCTCACCCTACCAAGGGGATGAGACCCAGTACTTC. Translated, it gives CASSPYQGDETQYF.

This rearrangement joins TRBV11-3 to TRBJ1-4; 7 bases line up with TRBD1. Unmatched junction bases numbered 14, after V lost 5 bases and J lost 8 bases. There are 16 residues in the CDR3. Germline V gene data show CDR1 as SGHNT and CDR2 as YENEEA. Written as DNA, the CDR3 is TGTGCCAGCAGCCCCACAGGGGCCTTCTTTGGGGAAAAACTGTTTTTT. Encoded protein: CASSPTGAFFGEKLFF.

The chain recombines TRBV2 with TRBJ1-5; no definite D call. The CDR3 runs to 14 residues. Germline CDR1 reads SNHLY; CDR2 reads FYNNEI. Between the trimmed V and J ends, which lost 2 bases and 3 bases, there was a span of 8 bases. The CDR3 nucleotides read TGTGCCAGCAGTGAATCGATTCCCAATCAGCCCCAGCATTTT. It specifies CASSESIPNQPQHF.

J is TRBJ1-6 and V is TRBV19; 10 positions match TRBD1. The CDR3 contains 15 residues. The V segment lost 7 bases and the J segment 3 bases; nucleotides outside the gene matches: 3. From germline, CDR1 is LNHDA and CDR2 SQIVND (reference sequence). The DNA for the CDR3 is TGTGCCAGTATGGGGGACAGGGGCTATAATTCACCCCTCCACTTT. Its translation is CASMGDRGYNSPLHF.

The CDR3 DNA sequence: TGTGCCAGCACCCCGGGACAGGGCGAAAGGGGCTACACCTTC. Its translation: CASTPGQGERGYTF. The chain is built from TRBV2 and TRBJ1-2; 9 bases line up with TRBD1. Germline V gene sequence: CDR1 SNHLY, CDR2 FYNNEI. V lost 7 bases to trimming and J lost 8 bases; unmatched junction nucleotides: 11. This CDR3 is built from 14 residues.

This CDR3 reads CASSVALASDTQYF. DNA of the CDR3: TGTGCCAGCAGCGTAGCCCTAGCATCCGATACGCAGTATTTT. The chain recombines TRBV9 with TRBJ2-3; tentatively, D is TRBD2 (5 bases). In germline, CDR1 is SGDLS, CDR2 YYNGEE. This CDR3 is built from 14 residues. Trimming removed 0 bases at V and 6 bases at J, with 11 bases between.

The chain couples TRBV11-3 to TRBJ1-6; D is perhaps TRBD1 (5 bases). This CDR3 comprises 15 residues. Trimming stripped 4 bases from V and 5 bases from J, with 12 bases between. CDR1 is SGHNT and CDR2 is YENEEA in the germline V gene. CDR3 sequence (DNA): TGTGCCAGCAGCTCACAGGCCCGTGATAATTCACCCCTCCACTTT. Translating gives CASSSQARDNSPLHF.

The J gene is TRBJ1-4, the V gene TRBV5-1; D perhaps matches TRBD1 (6 bases). CDR1 and CDR2 (germline): SGHRS, YFSETQ. V lost 3 bases and J 4 bases, leaving 10 bases between the germline ends. The CDR3 loop spans 14 amino acids. In DNA, the CDR3 is TGCGCCAGCAGCTACGGGACACTTAATGAAAAACTGTTTTTT. Encoded protein: CASSYGTLNEKLFF. Drawing the rest from reference TRBV5-1 and TRBJ1-4, the complete variable domain is KAGVTQTPRYLIKTRGQQVTLSCSPISGHRSVSWYQQTPGQGLQFLFEYFSETQRNKGNFPGRFSGRQFSNSRSEMNVSTLELGDSALYLCASSYGTLNEKLFFGSGTQLSVL.

The rearrangement uses TRBV3-1 (or the pseudogene TRBV3-2) and TRBJ2-7, with TRBD2 identical over 11 bases. Unmatched junction bases numbered 6, after V lost 4 bases and J lost 1 base. The CDR3 sequence is 16 residues long. CDR1 is LGHDT, CDR2 YNNKEL, per germline (reference sequence). CDR3: CASSRGGTSGSYEQYF. The CDR3 DNA sequence: TGTGCCAGCAGCCGAGGAGGGACTAGCGGTTCCTACGAGCAGTACTTC.

The V call is TRBV29-1, the J call TRBJ1-2, with 7 bases that match TRBD1. Germline CDR1 is SQVTM and CDR2 is ANQGSEA. The J segment lost 2 bases and the V segment lost 7 bases, leaving 7 bases of the junction unmatched. The CDR3 contains 13 residues. The CDR3 here is CSAAGGENYGYTF. DNA for the CDR3: TGCAGCGCCGCAGGGGGGGAGAACTATGGCTACACCTTC.

This clone came up once. This rearrangement joins TRBV18 to TRBJ1-5; TRBD1 matches 7 bases. Trimming removed 6 bases from V and 4 bases from J; junction bases left unmatched: 9. Germline CDR1 is KGHSH and CDR2 is LQKENI. The CDR3 loop spans 15 amino acids. This CDR3 is CASSGRDSTNQPQHF. The DNA for the CDR3 is TGTGCCAGCTCCGGCCGGGACAGTACGAATCAGCCCCAGCATTTT.

The chain has TRBV2 and TRBJ2-3; D is ambiguous. Trimming left V 8 bases short and J 2 bases short, with 8 bases between. CDR1 and CDR2 (germline): SNHLY, FYNNEI. The CDR3 covers 12 residues. The CDR3 sequence: CASGVSTDTQYF. CDR3 DNA sequence: TGTGCCAGCGGGGTCTCCACAGATACGCAGTATTTT.

V gene TRBV25-1 combines with J gene TRBJ2-3; D ambiguous. V lost 2 bases to trimming and J lost 2 bases, with 8 bases between them. Germline assignment: CDR1 MGHDK and CDR2 SYGVNS. CDR3 length equals 14 residues. For the CDR3, the DNA is TGTGCCAGCAGTGAACCCTCGACCACAGATACGCAGTATTTT. The encoded protein is CASSEPSTTDTQYF.

This clone was seen a single time. CDR3 sequence (DNA): TGTGCCAGCAGTTTCGGGGACATCGTCATTTACGGCACTGAAGCTTTCTTT. It translates to CASSFGDIVIYGTEAFF. The V gene is TRBV28, the J gene TRBJ1-1, with D possibly TRBD1 on 6 matching bases. The germline V gene encodes CDR1 MDHEN and CDR2 SYDVKM. This CDR3 has 17 residues. The V and J ends lost 3 bases and 4 bases respectively, with 21 bases between them.

This clone was counted once. The chain uses TRBV9 and TRBJ2-7; D uncertain. This CDR3 region has 15 residues. Per germline, CDR1 SGDLS and CDR2 YYNGEE. V was cut by 0 bases and J by 3 bases, with 13 bases left in between. CDR3 sequence reads: CASSVGVGYHYEQYF. CDR3 sequence (DNA): TGTGCCAGCAGCGTAGGGGTGGGTTACCACTACGAGCAGTACTTC.

The DNA of the CDR3 is TGTGCCAGCAGCTCGGACAGGGAAAAGACCCAGTACTTC. This codes for CASSSDREKTQYF. The rearrangement joins TRBV7-7 to TRBJ2-5, with TRBD1 identical over 8 bases. The V gene's germline CDR1 is SSHAT and CDR2 FNYEAQ (reference sequence). With 4 bases clipped from V and 6 bases from J, the junction kept 4 bases outside the gene matches. The CDR3 runs 13 residues.

V is TRBV7-8 and J is TRBJ2-5; D is possibly TRBD1 (6 bases). Germline CDR1 and CDR2: SGHVS and FQNEAQ. The CDR3 loop spans 14 amino acids. V lost 7 bases and J 8 bases, leaving 20 bases between the germline ends. CDR3 in DNA: TGTGCCAGCAACCCGACAGGACTGAAGGAAACCCAGTACTTC. Translating gives CASNPTGLKETQYF.

The CDR3 here is CASSDNSNYGYTF. CDR3 nucleotides: TGTGCCAGCAGTGACAACAGTAACTATGGCTACACCTTC. This rearrangement joins TRBV6-4 to TRBJ1-2, with unresolved D. Per germline, CDR1 MRHNA and CDR2 SNTAGT. The CDR3 extends over 13 amino acids. V lost 2 bases to trimming and J lost 1 base, with 5 bases between them.

J is TRBJ2-1 and V is TRBV7-9; 12 bases are shared with TRBD2. After removal of 5 bases from V and 4 bases from J, the junction contained 6 bases not matched to a gene. This CDR3 comprises 16 residues. From germline, CDR1 is SEHNR and CDR2 FQNEAQ (reference sequence). The CDR3 spells CASSRTSGGPYNEQFF. DNA of the CDR3: TGTGCCAGCAGCCGTACTAGCGGGGGGCCGTACAATGAGCAGTTCTTC.

V usage is TRBV12-3 or TRBV12-4 and J usage is TRBJ2-7; no clear D gene. The CDR3 contains 11 residues. Between the trimmed V and J ends, which lost 6 bases and 4 bases, there was a span of 7 bases. The CDR3 bases are TGTGCCAGCAGGCATGGTTACGAGCAGTACTTC. Translation gives CASRHGYEQYF.